The clone carrying this T cell receptor beta chain was detected ten times or more. The antigen is undetermined. This record comes from a study of T cell repertoires in cytomegalovirus infection. About the research overall: Public signatures in TCR beta pointed to CMV infection and matching HLA type. Study-level results: The study found HLA-C-restricted CMV-specific TCR beta clonotypes dominating the ex vivo response.

Using its own MiXCR run on the reads, TCRdb lists one record per CDR3 protein. The table records tens of thousands of distinct CDR3 sequences, about 19% of them present only once. CDR3 length equals 14 residues. Losses at the gene ends were 8 bases for V and 8 bases for J; bases not matched to a gene: 8. Germline assignment: CDR1 MNHEY and CDR2 SVGEGT. The sequence derives from a human donor in good health (CMV status not recorded). Some clones in this sample may be carry-over from other donors' samples. Sequences were derived from CD8+ T cells from cultured PBMCs, sampled from culture after CMV antigen stimulation. The chain employs TRBV6-2 or TRBV6-3 and TRBJ2-1; 11 bases align to TRBD1. CDR3 nucleotides: TGTGCCAGCGAAGGGACAGGGGGTAAGGATGAGCAGTTCTTC. Translation gives CASEGTGGKDEQFF.